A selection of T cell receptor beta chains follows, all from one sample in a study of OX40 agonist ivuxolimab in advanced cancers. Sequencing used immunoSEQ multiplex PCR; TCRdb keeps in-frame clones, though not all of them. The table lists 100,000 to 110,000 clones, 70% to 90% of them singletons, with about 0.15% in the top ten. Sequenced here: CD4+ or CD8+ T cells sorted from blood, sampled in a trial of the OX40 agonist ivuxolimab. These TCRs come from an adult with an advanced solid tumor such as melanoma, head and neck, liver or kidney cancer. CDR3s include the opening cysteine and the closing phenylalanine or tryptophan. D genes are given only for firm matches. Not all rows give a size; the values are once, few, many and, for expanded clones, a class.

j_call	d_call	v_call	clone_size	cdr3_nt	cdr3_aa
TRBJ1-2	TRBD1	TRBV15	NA	TGTGCCACCAGCAGAGACGGACAGGGCGGCTACACCTTC	CATSRDGQGGYTF
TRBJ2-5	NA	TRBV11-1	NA	TGTGCCAGCAGCTTCGGGGCTCAAGAGACCCAGTACTTC	CASSFGAQETQYF
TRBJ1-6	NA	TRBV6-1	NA	TGTGCCAGCAGTGAAGATGACAGGCCCGGGGCCAATTCACCCCTCCACTTT	CASSEDDRPGANSPLHF
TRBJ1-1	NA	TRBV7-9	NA	TGTGCCAGCAGCTTATACGGGACTGAAGCTTTCTTT	CASSLYGTEAFF
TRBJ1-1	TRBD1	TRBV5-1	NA	TGCGCCAGCAGCTTGAGGACAGGGCCGAACACTGAAGCTTTCTTT	CASSLRTGPNTEAFF
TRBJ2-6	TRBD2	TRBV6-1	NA	TGTGCCAGCAGTGGGCCAGCGGGAGTTTCGGGTGGGGCCAACGTCCTGACTTTC	CASSGPAGVSGGANVLTF
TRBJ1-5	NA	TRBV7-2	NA	TGTGCCAGCAGCAAAAGTCCCAGGGATCAGCCCCAGCATTTT	CASSKSPRDQPQHF
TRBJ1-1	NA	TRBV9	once	TGTGCCAGCAGCGTAGTAGCTGGCAGGACTGAAGCTTTCTTT	CASSVVAGRTEAFF
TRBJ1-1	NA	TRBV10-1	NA	TGCGCCAGCAGTGAGCAGGGGACTGAAGCTTTCTTT	CASSEQGTEAFF
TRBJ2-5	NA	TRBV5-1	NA	TGCGCCAGCAGCTTGGCTAGCATAGGAACAGGACCCCAAGAGACCCAGTACTTC	CASSLASIGTGPQETQYF
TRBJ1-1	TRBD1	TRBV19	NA	TGTGCCAGTAGGGGGACAGGTTCTATGAACACTGAAGCTTTCTTT	CASRGTGSMNTEAFF
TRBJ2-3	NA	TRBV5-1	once	TGCGCCAGCAGCTTTCGACAGAGCACAGATACGCAGTATTTT	CASSFRQSTDTQYF
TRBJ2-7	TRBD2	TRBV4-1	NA	TGCGCCAGCAGCCTGGCCTCGGGACTAGCGGGAGTTGTCGAGCAGTACTTC	CASSLASGLAGVVEQYF
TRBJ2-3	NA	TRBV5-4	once	TGTGCCAGCAGCGCCCTAGTTAGCACAGATACGCAGTATTTT	CASSALVSTDTQYF
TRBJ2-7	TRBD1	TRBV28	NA	TGTGCCAGCAGTGTCCCGGGACAGGGAACCTACGAGCAGTACTTC	CASSVPGQGTYEQYF
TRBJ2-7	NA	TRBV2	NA	TGTGCCAGCAGTGAAAAGAGCGGAAAGACCTCCTACGAGCAGTACTTC	CASSEKSGKTSYEQYF
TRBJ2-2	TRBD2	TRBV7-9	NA	TGTGCCAGCAGCTTTTTACCCGGGACTAGCGGGGAGCTGTTTTTT	CASSFLPGTSGELFF
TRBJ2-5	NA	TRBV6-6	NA	TGTGCCAGCAGTTGGCGCGGAGGAAAGGAGACCCAGTACTTC	CASSWRGGKETQYF
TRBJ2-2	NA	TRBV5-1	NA	TGCGCCAGCAGCGAGACCGTCACCGGGGAGCTGTTTTTT	CASSETVTGELFF
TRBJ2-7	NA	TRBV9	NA	TGTGCCAGCAGCGTCACAGGGCTCCCCTACGAGCAGTACTTC	CASSVTGLPYEQYF
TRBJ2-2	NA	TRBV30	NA	TGTGCCTGGAGTACGGGGCCGTGGCGAACCGGGGAGCTGTTTTTT	CAWSTGPWRTGELFF
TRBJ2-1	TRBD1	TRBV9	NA	TGTGCCAGCAGCGTTTTCGGGACAGGCGACGATGAGCAGTTCTTC	CASSVFGTGDDEQFF
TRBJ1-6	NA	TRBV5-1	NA	TGCGCCAGCAGCGCCCCGGGGGGGGGCGTTTCACCCCTCCACTTT	CASSAPGGGVSPLHF
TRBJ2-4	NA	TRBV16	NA	TGTGCCAGCAGCCAAGGCCAATCAAACATTCAGTACTTC	CASSQGQSNIQYF
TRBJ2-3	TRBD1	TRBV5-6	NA	TGTGCCAGCACCGGACAGGGTCGGGCAGATACGCAGTATTTT	CASTGQGRADTQYF
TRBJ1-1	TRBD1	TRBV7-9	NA	TGTGCCATAAGGGAGCAGGGGGCGCGGAGGAACACTGAAGCTTTCTTT	CAIREQGARRNTEAFF
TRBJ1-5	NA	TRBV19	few	TGTGCCAGTAGTATCGGATGGGGGGCGGGCAATCAGCCCCAGCATTTT	CASSIGWGAGNQPQHF
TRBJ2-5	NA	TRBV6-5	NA	TGTGCCAGCAGTGCGGCTAGCGTCCAAGAGACCCAGTACTTC	CASSAASVQETQYF